This TCR beta chain was profiled in a study of shared T cell receptors in the human thymus. This CDR3 region has 17 residues. Germline values: CDR1 SGHDN, CDR2 FVKESK. Trimming stripped 0 bases from V and 0 bases from J, with 13 bases between. Assay used: immunoSEQ multiplex PCR; TCRdb lists only in-frame clones, some missing. The sample consists of 630,000 or so clones, about 89% of them appearing once. The sample was also linked to a second study, of human thymus T cells. Turning to that study: Samples came from healthy Finnish infants during open corrective cardiac surgery. Obtained as resections during corrective heart surgery, the thymus tissue was then studied.

The TCR originated in a boy in the first two years of life with a congenital heart defect. The sample taken for sequencing was thymocytes. The chain joins TRBV14 to TRBJ2-3, with a weak D call TRBD2 (6 bases). CDR3 nucleotide sequence: TGTGCCAGCAGCCAAGATCGCGGGGAAGAGAGCACAGATACGCAGTATTTT. This encodes CASSQDRGEESTDTQYF.